The 22 T cell receptor beta chains listed next were all sequenced from one sample in a study of early T cells in non-severe SARS-CoV-2 infection. MiXCR was run by TCRdb on the 5' RACE reads, yielding one entry per CDR3 protein. Among more than 75,000 distinct CDR3 sequences, about 12% were seen once, and the ten largest hold 6%. Input material: whole blood. The receptors stem from an adult who was a healthcare worker with PCR-confirmed SARS-CoV-2 infection or an uninfected control (not recorded which).

This clonotype was seen many times. V gene TRBV7-6 combines with J gene TRBJ1-1; possibly TRBD1 for D (5 bases). Per the germline V gene, CDR1 is SGHVS and CDR2 is FNYEAQ. The CDR3 loop spans 14 amino acids. V was shortened by 7 bases and J by 1 base, with 13 bases between the two germline ends. The CDR3 nucleotides are TGTGCCAGCACCGACCCGGGACGGAACACTGAAGCTTTCTTT. It specifies CASTDPGRNTEAFF.

This clonotype showed up just a few times. The chain combines TRBV29-1 with TRBJ2-5; D remains unclear. Germline V gene data show CDR1 as SQVTM and CDR2 as ANQGSEA. CDR3 length: 13 amino acids. Trimming took off 3 bases at V and 1 base at J, with 9 bases between the two ends. Here the CDR3 DNA reads TGCAGCGTTGACCCTGGGATCCAAGAGACCCAGTACTTC. Translated, it gives CSVDPGIQETQYF.

In the case of this clonotype: Possible read error: a much larger clone is one base away. CDR3 bases: TGTGCCAGCAGCCAGGAAAGTTACGCTGAAGCTTTCTTT. Translating it yields CASSQESYAEAFF. The chain has TRBV9 and TRBJ1-1, with unresolved D. Per the germline V gene, CDR1 is SGDLS and CDR2 is YYNGEE. This CDR3 spans 13 amino acids. Deletions cut 4 bases from V and 6 bases from J, with 13 bases between. The full variable domain, rest sourced from reference TRBV9 and TRBJ1-1, is DSGVTQTPKHLITATGQRVTLRCSPRSGDLSVYWYQQSLDQGLQFLIQYYNGEERAKGNILERFSAQQFPDLHSELNLSSLELGDSALYFCASSQESYAEAFFGQGTRLTVV.

V is TRBV7-2 and J is TRBJ1-6; the D is unclear. Germline assignment: CDR1 SGHTA and CDR2 FQGNSA. There are 15 residues in the CDR3. V lost 3 bases and J 9 bases, leaving 15 bases between the germline ends. The CDR3 loop reads CASSFLSAVASPLHF. The CDR3 DNA reads as TGTGCCAGCAGCTTTTTGAGTGCAGTGGCTTCACCCCTCCACTTT. The complete variable domain, with remaining parts taken from reference TRBV7-2 and TRBJ1-6, reads GAGVSQSPSNKVTEKGKDVELRCDPISGHTALYWYRQSLGQGLEFLIYFQGNSAPDKSGLPSDRFSAERTGGSVSTLTIQRTQQEDSAVYLCASSFLSAVASPLHFGNGTRLTVT.

The chain employs TRBV30 and TRBJ2-1; the D gene is possibly TRBD1 (5 bases). CDR3 size: 15 residues. Germline CDR1 GTSNPN, CDR2 SVGIG (reference sequence). Trimming removed 2 bases from V and 0 bases from J, with 11 bases in between. CDR3 sequence (DNA): TGTGCCTGGAGTTTGGACATCTCCTCCTACAATGAGCAGTTCTTC. This sequence encodes CAWSLDISSYNEQFF.

This clonotype was detected a few times. As DNA, the CDR3 is TGTGCCAGCAGCTCCCCAGGGGGCGGCGAGCAGTACTTC. It is translated as CASSSPGGGEQYF. The chain joins TRBV5-6 to TRBJ2-7, with 8 bases lining up with TRBD1. Germline lookup yields CDR1 SGHDT and CDR2 YYEEEE. This CDR3 contains 13 residues. V shed 3 bases and J 6 bases; nucleotides not matched to a gene: 5.

This clonotype has more than one count but fewer than ten. J is TRBJ1-2 and V is TRBV20-1; 7 bases are a match to TRBD1. With V trimmed by 7 bases and J by 2 bases, 13 bases remained unmatched. Germline V lookup: CDR1 DFQATT, CDR2 SNEGSKA (reference sequence). CDR3 length: 15 amino acids. This chain's CDR3 is CSGPHPGQMNYGYTF. The CDR3 DNA reads as TGCAGTGGGCCCCATCCGGGACAGATGAACTATGGCTACACCTTC.

The chain joins TRBV30 to TRBJ1-6; TRBD1 matches 7 bases. Germline CDR1 is GTSNPN and CDR2 is SVGIG (reference sequence). CDR3 length: 15 amino acids. V lost 2 bases and J lost 9; bases outside the gene matches: 10. CDR3 amino acids: CAWSPRQGFFSPLHF. The CDR3 nucleotides are TGTGCCTGGAGTCCCAGACAGGGATTTTTTTCACCCCTCCACTTT.

This rearrangement joins TRBV5-4 to TRBJ1-5, with D maybe TRBD1 (5 bases). Germline lookup yields CDR1 SGHNT and CDR2 YYREEE (reference sequence). Trimming took 4 bases from V and 4 from J, leaving 12 bases between them. The CDR3 covers 14 residues. The CDR3 DNA follows: TGTGCCAGCAGCACGTGGGACGGGAATCAGCCCCAGCATTTT. This translates into CASSTWDGNQPQHF.

This clonotype was found many times. The chain uses TRBV19 and TRBJ2-3; D uncertain. The CDR3 spans 13 residues. Trimming left V 4 bases short and J 4 bases short, with 9 bases between. Germline V lookup: CDR1 LNHDA, CDR2 SQIVND (reference sequence). In nucleotides, the CDR3 is TGTGCCAGTAGTACGCAAATTTCAGATACGCAGTATTTT. It translates to CASSTQISDTQYF.

This clonotype was seen a handful of times. The CDR3 region is CASSPGTWGTDTQYF. CDR3 sequence (DNA): TGTGCCAGCAGCCCTGGGACCTGGGGCACAGATACGCAGTATTTT. The chain carries TRBV3-1 and TRBJ2-3; D is possibly TRBD1 or TRBD2 (5 bases each). This CDR3 is 15 amino acids long. Germline V CDR1 and CDR2: LGHDT, YNNKEL (reference sequence). V gave up 4 bases and J gave up 1 base, with 12 bases separating them.

There are a few counts of this clonotype. The chain is built from TRBV20-1 and TRBJ1-1, with D unclear. The CDR3 is 11 amino acids. The germline V gene has CDR1 DFQATT and CDR2 SNEGSKA (reference sequence). V lost 2 bases and J lost 4, with 5 bases in between. The DNA of the CDR3 is TGCAGTGCTAGAAAGGGCACTGAAGCTTTCTTT. Translation: CSARKGTEAFF.

At least ten counts were recorded for this clonotype. The chain uses TRBV11-2 and TRBJ2-2; TRBD2 matches at 9 bases. This CDR3 contains 16 residues. The ends lost 0 bases at V and 5 bases at J; junction bases unmatched: 4. In germline, CDR1 is SGHAT, CDR2 FQNNGV. The CDR3 DNA reads TGTGCCAGCAGCTTAGATCGTAGCGGGAGTACCGGGGAGCTGTTTTTT. Encoded protein: CASSLDRSGSTGELFF.

This clonotype was counted a few times. This chain links TRBV9 with TRBJ2-5, with D unresolved. This CDR3 region has 14 residues. Trimming cost V 0 bases and J 2 bases, with 8 bases left between them. Germline CDR1 is SGDLS and CDR2 is YYNGEE. The CDR3 loop is CASSVGSSQETQYF. The CDR3 nucleotides read TGTGCCAGCAGCGTAGGCAGTTCACAAGAGACCCAGTACTTC.

V is TRBV20-1 and J is TRBJ1-2; no reliable D call. Germline loops: CDR1 DFQATT, CDR2 SNEGSKA (reference sequence). V was cut by 2 bases and J by 1 base, with 17 bases left in between. The CDR3 sequence is 16 residues long. Written as DNA, the CDR3 is TGCAGTGCTAGACCGACAACGCGGACGGATAACTATGGCTACACCTTC. Its protein is CSARPTTRTDNYGYTF.

V gene TRBV5-1 combines with J gene TRBJ2-3, with a weak D call TRBD2 (6 bases). The CDR3 totals 15 residues. V lost 6 bases, J lost 10 bases, and 24 bases lay in between. Germline CDR1 and CDR2: SGHRS and YFSETQ. CDR3 coding DNA: TGCGCCAGCACTCGGAGGGCAGGGAGTCAGGTAGCGCAGTATTTT. This sequence encodes CASTRRAGSQVAQYF. The whole variable domain, remainder taken from reference TRBV5-1 and TRBJ2-3, is KAGVTQTPRYLIKTRGQQVTLSCSPISGHRSVSWYQQTPGQGLQFLFEYFSETQRNKGNFPGRFSGRQFSNSRSEMNVSTLELGDSALYLCASTRRAGSQVAQYFGPGTRLTVL.

The chain combines TRBV6-2 or TRBV6-3 with TRBJ2-5, with 12 nucleotides matching TRBD2. CDR1 MNHEY and CDR2 SVGEGT come from the germline V gene. Germline trimming cut 10 bases from V and 5 bases from J; bases unmatched to any gene: 8. This CDR3 spans 14 amino acids. The CDR3 here is CATRLAGVGETQYF. The CDR3, as DNA: TGTGCCACCCGACTAGCGGGAGTAGGGGAGACCCAGTACTTC.

This clonotype was recorded many times. The chain joins TRBV28 to TRBJ1-1; no clear D gene. The CDR3 is 13 residues long. CDR1 is MDHEN and CDR2 is SYDVKM in the germline V gene. V lost 6 bases, J lost 3 bases, and 11 bases lay in between. CDR3 amino acids: CASSLLGDTEAFF. In DNA, the CDR3 is TGTGCCAGCAGCCTCCTGGGTGACACTGAAGCTTTCTTT.

The CDR3 DNA follows: TGTGCCAGCAGTTCCCCCGGGGCCAACGCTGAAGCTTTCTTT. Amino acid sequence: CASSSPGANAEAFF. V and J are TRBV28 and TRBJ1-1, with D maybe TRBD1 (5 bases). The CDR3 length is 14 residues. Trimming shortened V by 4 bases and J by 6 bases, and 15 bases separated the two germline ends. Looked up from germline, CDR1 is MDHEN and CDR2 is SYDVKM.

The chain joins TRBV11-1 to TRBJ2-1; either TRBD1 or TRBD2 may supply D (5 bases each). The V end lost 6 bases, the J end lost 0 bases, and 6 bases lay between the germline ends. Germline V gives CDR1 SGHAT, CDR2 FQDESV (reference sequence). The CDR3 is made up of 13 amino acids. CDR3 coding DNA: TGTGCCAGCAGGGGGGTCTCCTACAATGAGCAGTTCTTC. It encodes CASRGVSYNEQFF.

This clonotype has a handful of counts. This chain uses TRBV6-6 with TRBJ1-4, with 9 bases that match TRBD1. Germline V gives CDR1 MNHNY, CDR2 SVGAGI (reference sequence). The CDR3 is 13 amino acids. Trimming at V came to 5 bases and at J to 15 bases, leaving 10 bases not matched to a gene. The CDR3 spells CASSTGQGTLVFF. The CDR3 coding sequence is TGTGCCAGCAGTACCGGACAGGGGACTCTGGTGTTTTTT.

In this sample, this clonotype turned up a few times. The junction departs from germline at one end; a sequencing error may be responsible. The chain combines TRBV9 with TRBJ2-1; 8 nucleotides line up with TRBD2. Germline V gives CDR1 SGDLS, CDR2 YYNGEE. The CDR3 extends over 14 amino acids. CDR3 sequence (DNA): TGTGCCAGTAGCGTAGGCGTAACTAGCGGAGAGCAGTTCTTC. The encoded protein is CASSVGVTSGEQFF.